This T cell receptor (beta chain) was retrieved from a study of T cell changes during pregnancy in multiple sclerosis. The method was immunoSEQ multiplex PCR; TCRdb's version includes in-frame clones alone and lacks a portion of them. The sample holds approximately 22,000 clones, 88% seen once. A few counts support this clone. The CDR3 is made up of 14 amino acids. The J segment lost 3 bases and the V segment lost 6 bases, leaving 4 bases of the junction unmatched. Germline V gene lookup returns CDR1 ENHRY and CDR2 SYGVKD. The genes are TRBV10-3 and TRBJ2-7, with TRBD1 matching 11 bases. The source of this sequence is a female donor in good health, enrolled as a control in a pregnancy study. This specimen was CD4+ T cells from peripheral blood mononuclear cells, taken in the first trimester of pregnancy. The CDR3: CAIRPGTGGYEQYF. CDR3 sequence (DNA): TGTGCCATCAGACCCGGGACAGGGGGCTACGAGCAGTACTTC.